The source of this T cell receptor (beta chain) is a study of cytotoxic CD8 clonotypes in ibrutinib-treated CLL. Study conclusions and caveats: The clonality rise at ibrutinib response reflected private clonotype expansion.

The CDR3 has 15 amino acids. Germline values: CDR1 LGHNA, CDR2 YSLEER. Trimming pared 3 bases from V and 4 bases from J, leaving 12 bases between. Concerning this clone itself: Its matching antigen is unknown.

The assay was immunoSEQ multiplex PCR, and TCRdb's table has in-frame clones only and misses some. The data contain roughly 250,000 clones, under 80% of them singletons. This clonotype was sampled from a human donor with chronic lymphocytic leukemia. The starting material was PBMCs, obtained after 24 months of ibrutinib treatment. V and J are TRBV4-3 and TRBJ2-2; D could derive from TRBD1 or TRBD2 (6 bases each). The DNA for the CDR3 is TGCGCCAGCAGCCAGGCACAGGGAGGCACCGGGGAGCTGTTTTTT. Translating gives CASSQAQGGTGELFF.